The source of this T cell receptor (beta chain) is a study of T cells in Graves' hyperthyroidism and ophthalmopathy. Amplification yielded TCR beta CDR3 regions, with RNA transcripts as the source. HTBI primers were the set used in a first-round RT-PCR of the TCR CDR3. From the multiplex PCR reads, TCRdb called clonotypes with MiXCR, one entry per CDR3 protein. This sample carries about 620,000 distinct CDR3 sequences, roughly 16% of them seen once, and the ten largest clones take around 3.9%. This clonotype has only a few counts. The CDR3 spans 15 residues. Germline CDR1 SGHNT, CDR2 YENEEA. V was trimmed by 5 bases and J by 4 bases, leaving 14 bases between them.

This chain connects TRBV11-3 to TRBJ2-2; D gene ambiguous. This TCR came from a woman aged 25 to 39 with Graves' hyperthyroidism. The sequenced sample consisted of blood. CDR3 protein: CASSRQMQFTGELFF. CDR3 nucleotides: TGTGCCAGCAGCCGACAAATGCAATTCACCGGGGAGCTGTTTTTT.